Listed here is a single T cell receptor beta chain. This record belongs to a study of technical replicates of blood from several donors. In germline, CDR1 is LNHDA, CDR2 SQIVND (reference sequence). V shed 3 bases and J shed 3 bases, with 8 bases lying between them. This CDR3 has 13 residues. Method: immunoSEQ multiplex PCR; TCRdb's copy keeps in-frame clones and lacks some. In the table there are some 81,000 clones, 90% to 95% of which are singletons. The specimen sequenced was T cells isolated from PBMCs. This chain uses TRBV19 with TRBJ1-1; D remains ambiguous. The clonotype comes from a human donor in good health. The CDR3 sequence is CASSIKEDTEAFF. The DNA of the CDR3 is TGTGCCAGTAGTATTAAAGAGGACACTGAAGCTTTCTTT.